The entry below describes one TCR beta chain. The data were produced by immunoSEQ multiplex PCR, yet TCRdb's version contains in-frame clones alone and is incomplete. This sample has about 400,000 clones; roughly nine tenths occur once, and the top ten carry around 1.7%. The data belong to a study of blood T cell repertoires in COVID-19. Across the whole study: Samples of COVID-19 (acute and convalescent) were obtained from the United States, Italy and Spain.

The germline V gene has CDR1 SGHNT and CDR2 YYREEE (reference sequence). The CDR3 totals 17 residues. Trimming removed 1 base at V and 9 bases at J, with 23 bases between. Enrollees, about 18 to 95 years old, lived in 20 to 25 US areas. Membership in each cohort depended on participant-reported clinical history. Either two negative PCRs, clearance, or symptom resolution qualified Cohort 3 donors as recovered. The receptor's source is a woman aged 25 to 39 who had recovered from COVID-19. J is TRBJ2-4 and V is TRBV5-4, with a possible D match to TRBD2 (5 bases). Sequenced material: PBMCs or T cells enriched from blood (not recorded which). CDR3 residues: CASSLSAGALSGIIQYF. The DNA for the CDR3 is TGTGCCAGCAGCTTGTCTGCGGGCGCCTTAAGTGGAATCATTCAGTACTTC. Full variable domain (remainder filled in from reference TRBV5-4 and TRBJ2-4): ETGVTQSPTHLIKTRGQQVTLRCSSQSGHNTVSWYQQALGQGPQFIFQYYREEENGRGNFPPRFSGLQFPNYSSELNVNALELDDSALYLCASSLSAGALSGIIQYFGAGTRLSVL.